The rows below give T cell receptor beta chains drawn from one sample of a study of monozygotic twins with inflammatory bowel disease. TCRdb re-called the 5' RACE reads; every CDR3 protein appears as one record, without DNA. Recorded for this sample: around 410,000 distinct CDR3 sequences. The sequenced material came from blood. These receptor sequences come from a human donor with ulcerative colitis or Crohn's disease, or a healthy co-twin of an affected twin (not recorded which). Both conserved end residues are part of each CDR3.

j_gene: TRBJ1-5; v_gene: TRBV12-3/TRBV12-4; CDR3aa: CASSGDSRYSNQPQHF
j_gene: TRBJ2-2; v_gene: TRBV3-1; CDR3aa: CASSPDRATGELFF
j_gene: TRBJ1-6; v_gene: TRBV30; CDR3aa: CAWSLTQGFQPLHF
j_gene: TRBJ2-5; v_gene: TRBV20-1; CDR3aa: CSASRDNQETQYF
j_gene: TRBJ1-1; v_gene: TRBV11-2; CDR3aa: CASSLVSEVRSTEAFF
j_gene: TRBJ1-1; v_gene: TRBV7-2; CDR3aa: CASSLAPDRTLGAFF
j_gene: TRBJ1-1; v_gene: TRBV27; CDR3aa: CASSLGLPVAEAFF
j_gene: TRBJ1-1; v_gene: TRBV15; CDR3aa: CATKYFGGDRVNTEAFF
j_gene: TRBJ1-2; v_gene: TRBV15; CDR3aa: CATSRAALGGYTF
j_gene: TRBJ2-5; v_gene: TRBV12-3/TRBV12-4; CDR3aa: CASRGLAGGQETQYF
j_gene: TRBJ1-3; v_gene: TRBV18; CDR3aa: CASSPRSRGRDSGNTIYF
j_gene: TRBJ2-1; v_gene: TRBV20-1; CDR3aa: CSAWEREWVNEQFF
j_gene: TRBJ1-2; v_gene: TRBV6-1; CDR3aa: CASREQLNYGYTF
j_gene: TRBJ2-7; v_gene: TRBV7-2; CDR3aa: CASSRQSREQYF
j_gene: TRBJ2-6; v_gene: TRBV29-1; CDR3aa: CSVAGVAGANVLTF
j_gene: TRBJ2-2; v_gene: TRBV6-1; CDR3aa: CASTPLTSGGAGELFF
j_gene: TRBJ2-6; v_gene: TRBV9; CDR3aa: CASSVSVSTLSGANVLTF
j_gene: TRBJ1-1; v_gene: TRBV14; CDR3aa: CASSPVTPPEAFF
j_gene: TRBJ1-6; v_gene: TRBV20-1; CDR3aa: CSAKSNGANNSPLHF
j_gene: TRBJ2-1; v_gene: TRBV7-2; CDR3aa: CASSLGGAQGDNEQFF
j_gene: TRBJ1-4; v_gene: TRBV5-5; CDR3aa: CASSSTGGVANEKLFF
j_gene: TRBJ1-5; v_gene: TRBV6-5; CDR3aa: CASSSPAMTGSNQPQHF
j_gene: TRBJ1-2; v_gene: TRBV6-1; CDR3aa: CASTITVNYGYTF
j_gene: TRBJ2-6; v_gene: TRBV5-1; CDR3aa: CASSSPGQISGANVLTF
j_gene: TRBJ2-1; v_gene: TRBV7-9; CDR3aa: CASSVAAYNEQFF
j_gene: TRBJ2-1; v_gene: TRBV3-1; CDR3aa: CASSDAPGLPTNEQFF
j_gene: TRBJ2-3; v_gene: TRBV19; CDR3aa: CATASGKATQYF
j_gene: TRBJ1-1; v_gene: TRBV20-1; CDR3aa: CSARDRRQNTEAFF
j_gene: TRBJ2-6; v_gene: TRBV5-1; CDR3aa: CASSVQGLAASGANVLTF
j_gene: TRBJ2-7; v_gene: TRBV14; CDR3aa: CASSQVRRGHEQYF
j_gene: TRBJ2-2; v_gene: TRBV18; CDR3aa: CASSPPLAELNTGELFF
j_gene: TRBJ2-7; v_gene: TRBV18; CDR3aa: CASSGGGTGTYEQYF
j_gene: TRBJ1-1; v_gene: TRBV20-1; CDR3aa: CSARDLSAWNTEAFF
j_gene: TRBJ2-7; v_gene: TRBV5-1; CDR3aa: CASSLVTTTYEQYF
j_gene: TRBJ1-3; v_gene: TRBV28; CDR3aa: CASKTGASGNTIYF
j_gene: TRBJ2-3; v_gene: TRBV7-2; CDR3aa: CASSLESGSRTDTQYF
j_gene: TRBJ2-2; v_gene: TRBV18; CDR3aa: CASSRKAGTSNTGELFF
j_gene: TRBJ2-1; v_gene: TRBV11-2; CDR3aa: CASSLEAPGTSTNNEQFF
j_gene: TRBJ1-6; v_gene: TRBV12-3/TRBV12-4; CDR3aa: CASNFQGSPLHF
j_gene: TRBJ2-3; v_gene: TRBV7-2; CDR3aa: CASSWAGTTTSTDTQYF